This T cell receptor (beta chain) was found in a study of blood T cell repertoires in COVID-19. About the study: There were acute and convalescent COVID-19 samples, and they came from the United States, Italy and Spain. PBMCs, B-cell-depleted T cells, or T cells provided the cDNA or gDNA that made up the material.

In the study's own analysis: Estimated nucleated cell counts came from reference gene primer amplification. Repertoires were generated with immunoSEQ multiplex PCR, while TCRdb's copy carries only in-frame clones and drops some. Clonal size and the V and J genes are those of that table, whereas D and trimming came from the DNA. Of about 130,000 clones listed, approximately 82% are singletons. The germline V gene encodes CDR1 LGHDT and CDR2 YNNKEL (reference sequence). V shed 4 bases and J shed 8 bases, with 11 bases lying between them. The CDR3 extends over 13 amino acids. Specimen: peripheral blood. The TCR sequence derives from a man aged 35-49 years with active or convalescent COVID-19. The V gene is TRBV3-1 (or the pseudogene TRBV3-2), the J gene TRBJ1-4, with D possibly TRBD1 on 6 matching bases. The CDR3 here is CASSLGQREKLFF. The CDR3 coding sequence is TGTGCCAGCAGCCTAGGACAGCGCGAAAAACTGTTTTTT.